The sequence of this T cell receptor (beta chain) was determined in a study of early T cells in non-severe SARS-CoV-2 infection. Findings and caveats of the study: In VDJdb matching, anti-spike CD8 responses were favored while private and CD4 specificities went missing.

This clonotype was seen at least ten times. Its antigen is currently unknown. Germline assignment: CDR1 DFQATT and CDR2 SNEGSKA (reference sequence). The CDR3 totals 12 residues. V dropped 3 bases and J dropped 6 bases, with 12 bases sitting between them. Unique molecular identifiers were affixed to single, distinct cDNA molecules. TCRdb re-called the 5' RACE reads through MiXCR, storing one row per CDR3 protein. The table records approximately 31,000 distinct CDR3 sequences, approximately 5.9% of them present only once. The TCR sequence derives from an adult who was a healthcare worker with PCR-confirmed SARS-CoV-2 infection or an uninfected control (not recorded which). This chain links TRBV20-1 with TRBJ2-7; D unresolved. Sequenced sample: whole blood. The CDR3 sequence is CSASSDTGEQYF. The CDR3 bases are TGCAGTGCTAGTAGTGACACGGGCGAGCAGTACTTC.